The 21 T cell receptor beta chains below all came from one sample that was sequenced in a study of cytomegalovirus exposure and HLA in healthy donors. The PCR was carried out with 60 Vbeta primers and 13 Jbeta primers. Using immunoSEQ multiplex PCR, the repertoire was profiled, and TCRdb retains in-frame clones only, with some absent. Of 130,000 or so clones listed, around four fifths were seen once; the top ten hold 1.2% to 1.5%. The specimen was PBMCs. These receptors were collected from a woman in her 40s in good health and CMV-seronegative.

Only one count was recorded for this clone. This chain's CDR3 is CASSIQGNYGYTF. Here the CDR3 DNA reads TGCGCCAGCAGCATACAGGGGAACTATGGCTACACCTTC. This sequence joins TRBV4-1 and TRBJ1-2; 7 positions agree with TRBD1. V trimming: 5 bases; J trimming: 2 bases; junction bases outside the gene matches: 2. The CDR3 spans 13 residues. Germline V lookup: CDR1 MGHRA, CDR2 YSYEKL.

This chain links TRBV29-1 with TRBJ2-6; D is possibly TRBD2 (5 bases). The ends were cut back, 4 bases at V and 0 bases at J, with 13 bases in the middle. Germline V lookup: CDR1 SQVTM, CDR2 ANQGSEA. This CDR3 is built from 16 residues. The CDR3 bases are TGCAGCGTTGCGGGGATACTCAGCTCTGGGGCCAACGTCCTGACTTTC. Its translation: CSVAGILSSGANVLTF.

This clone was observed a single time. The chain carries TRBV5-1 and TRBJ1-3, with TRBD1 identical over 7 bases. The CDR3 consists of 14 residues. V lost 2 bases to trimming and J lost 2 bases; unmatched junction nucleotides: 1. Looked up from germline, CDR1 is SGHRS and CDR2 is YFSETQ. The CDR3, as DNA: TGCGCCAGCAGCTTAGGGGGCACTGGAAACACCATATATTTT. Protein: CASSLGGTGNTIYF. The full variable domain, its missing parts supplied by reference TRBV5-1 and TRBJ1-3, is KAGVTQTPRYLIKTRGQQVTLSCSPISGHRSVSWYQQTPGQGLQFLFEYFSETQRNKGNFPGRFSGRQFSNSRSEMNVSTLELGDSALYLCASSLGGTGNTIYFGEGSWLTVV.

V is TRBV27 and J is TRBJ1-4; D is unresolved. Trimming took off 6 bases at V and 0 bases at J, with 20 bases between the two ends. The CDR3 contains 18 residues. CDR1 and CDR2 from the germline V gene are MNHEY and SMNVEV (reference sequence). The DNA for the CDR3 is TGTGCCAGCAGGCCGCTGCCTCACTCAATAGCAACTAATGAAAAACTGTTTTTT. This encodes CASRPLPHSIATNEKLFF.

The genes are TRBV1 and TRBJ2-1; the table's D call TRBD2 went unverified against the DNA. TRBV1 is a listed pseudogene. The CDR3 length is 16 residues. The CDR3 nucleotides are TGCACCAGCAGCCAAGACGGGACTAGCGGAAGCAATGAGCAGTTCTTC. Residues: CTSSQDGTSGSNEQFF.

This clone occurred a few times. This chain joins TRBV2 and TRBJ1-1, with 9 bases aligning to TRBD1. The CDR3 runs 13 residues. Germline CDR1 and CDR2: SNHLY and FYNNEI. The V segment lost 5 bases and the J segment 6 bases; nucleotides outside the gene matches: 4. The CDR3 spells CASSRDREAEAFF. The DNA of the CDR3 is TGTGCCAGCAGTCGGGACAGGGAGGCTGAAGCTTTCTTT.

The chain carries TRBV7-2 and TRBJ1-1, with TRBD1 identical over 7 bases. Trimming took 0 bases from V and 1 from J; bases not matched to a gene: 11. Germline V gene sequence: CDR1 SGHTA, CDR2 FQGNSA. CDR3 size: 18 residues. For the CDR3, the DNA is TGTGCCAGCAGCTTAGCTCCCACGACAGGGTTGAGGAACACTGAAGCTTTCTTT. This translates into CASSLAPTTGLRNTEAFF.

This clone was seen more than once but under ten times. This sequence joins TRBV14 and TRBJ2-6; D possibly corresponds to TRBD1 (5 bases). The CDR3 spans 16 residues. With 4 bases removed from V and 1 base from J, the gap between germline ends came to 11 bases. Germline V gene data show CDR1 as SGHDN and CDR2 as FVKESK. CDR3 DNA sequence: TGTGCCAGCAGCCCCAGGGCAGGGTCTGGGGCCAACGTCCTGACTTTC. The encoded protein is CASSPRAGSGANVLTF.

Here the CDR3 reads CASSPGVGRYSGANVLTF. The CDR3 DNA follows: TGCGCCAGCAGCCCAGGTGTCGGAAGGTACTCTGGGGCCAACGTCCTGACTTTC. The chain couples TRBV4-3 to TRBJ2-6; D is ambiguous. V was shortened by 4 bases and J by 0 bases, with 16 bases between the two germline ends. Germline values: CDR1 LGHNA, CDR2 YSLEER. CDR3 size: 18 residues.

The rearrangement uses TRBV12-5 and TRBJ2-5; a possible D gene is TRBD2 (5 bases). Germline V lookup: CDR1 LGHNT, CDR2 FRNRAP. The ends were cut back, 7 bases at V and 4 bases at J, with 13 bases in the middle. The CDR3 is 13 residues long. The CDR3 DNA sequence: TGTGCTAGTGCCCCACAGAGCGGAGAGACCCAGTACTTC. Its translation is CASAPQSGETQYF.

V is TRBV6-1 and J is TRBJ1-6; D perhaps matches TRBD1 (5 bases). The length of the CDR3 is 14 residues. Germline V gene data show CDR1 as MNHNS and CDR2 as SASEGT. Trimming pared 6 bases from V and 6 bases from J, leaving 12 bases between. CDR3 bases: TGTGCCAGCAGGGAGGGAGGGACTAATTCACCCCTCCACTTT. Translating gives CASREGGTNSPLHF.

The chain employs TRBV5-5 and TRBJ1-4, with D unresolved. The length of the CDR3 is 13 residues. Germline V gene sequence: CDR1 SGHKS, CDR2 YYEKEE (reference sequence). Trimming cost V 5 bases and J 6 bases, with 11 bases left between them. CDR3 bases: TGTGCCAGCAGGGAGGTGGGTGATGAAAAACTGTTTTTT. This codes for CASREVGDEKLFF.

The chain joins TRBV5-1 to TRBJ2-1, with 8 bases fitting TRBD2. CDR1 SGHRS and CDR2 YFSETQ come from the germline V gene. The CDR3 loop spans 15 amino acids. V dropped 1 base and J dropped 4; count of bases not matched to a gene: 4. In nucleotides, the CDR3 is TGCGCCAGCAGCTTGACGCCTAGCGGGTACAATGAGCAGTTCTTC. This gives the protein CASSLTPSGYNEQFF.

The chain combines TRBV6-5 with TRBJ2-3; 8 nucleotides agree with TRBD1. This CDR3 contains 12 residues. Per the germline V gene, CDR1 is MNHEY and CDR2 is SVGAGI. Unmatched junction bases numbered 3, after V lost 10 bases and J lost 3 bases. CDR3 protein: CATTGGTDTQYF. CDR3 sequence (DNA): TGTGCCACCACAGGGGGGACAGATACGCAGTATTTT.

The chain has TRBV15 and TRBJ2-5, with TRBD1 matching 12 bases. There are 16 residues in the CDR3. Germline V gene sequence: CDR1 LNHNV, CDR2 YYDKDF (reference sequence). Trimming at V came to 5 bases and at J to 4 bases, leaving 8 bases not matched to a gene. The CDR3 protein is CATSSGDRGRLETQYF. The DNA of the CDR3 is TGTGCCACCAGCTCCGGGGACAGGGGGCGCCTAGAGACCCAGTACTTC.

The V gene is TRBV6-4, the J gene TRBJ1-4; D is uncertain. The CDR3 totals 14 residues. Per germline, CDR1 MRHNA and CDR2 SNTAGT. The V end was cut by 3 bases, the J end by 7 bases, with 12 bases between. The CDR3 loop reads CASSDHRVGEKLFF. CDR3 sequence (DNA): TGTGCCAGCAGTGATCACAGAGTTGGTGAAAAACTGTTTTTT.

The rearrangement joins TRBV7-2 to TRBJ1-1; 8 bases align to TRBD1. The germline V gene has CDR1 SGHTA and CDR2 FQGNSA. The CDR3 is 14 amino acids. Losses at the gene ends were 5 bases for V and 3 bases for J; bases not matched to a gene: 5. This CDR3 reads CASSMDRDDTEAFF. The CDR3 bases are TGTGCCAGCAGCATGGACAGGGACGACACTGAAGCTTTCTTT.

V gene TRBV5-6 combines with J gene TRBJ2-3; 12 bases map to TRBD2. The CDR3 has 18 amino acids. Germline lookup yields CDR1 SGHDT and CDR2 YYEEEE. Trimming removed 2 bases from V and 1 base from J; junction bases left unmatched: 8. The CDR3 protein is CASSFTRLAGARTDTQYF. CDR3 DNA: TGTGCCAGCAGCTTCACTCGACTAGCGGGGGCACGCACAGATACGCAGTATTTT.

V gene TRBV19 combines with J gene TRBJ1-1, with TRBD1 as a possible D gene (6 bases). The germline gives CDR1 LNHDA, CDR2 SQIVND (reference sequence). With 5 bases removed from V and 5 bases from J, the gap between germline ends came to 15 bases. This CDR3 region has 14 residues. CDR3 sequence: CASSLGTQLTEAFF. The CDR3, as DNA: TGTGCCAGTAGTCTCGGGACACAACTAACTGAAGCTTTCTTT.

The chain carries TRBV27 and TRBJ1-2; tentatively, D is TRBD1 (5 bases). The germline gives CDR1 MNHEY, CDR2 SMNVEV (reference sequence). This CDR3 is built from 15 residues. Trimming cost V 2 bases and J 7 bases, with 17 bases left between them. The DNA for the CDR3 is TGTGCCAGCAGTTTAGGGGTACGCAGGGAAAGTGGCTACACCTTC. This gives the protein CASSLGVRRESGYTF.

The chain links TRBV9 to TRBJ1-1; TRBD1 matches 8 bases. J was trimmed by 2 bases and V by 5 bases; bases with no gene match: 11. Germline V gene sequence: CDR1 SGDLS, CDR2 YYNGEE. CDR3 size: 16 residues. CDR3 residues: CASSPTTGDQNTEAFF. CDR3 sequence (DNA): TGTGCCAGCAGTCCAACGACAGGGGACCAAAACACTGAAGCTTTCTTT.